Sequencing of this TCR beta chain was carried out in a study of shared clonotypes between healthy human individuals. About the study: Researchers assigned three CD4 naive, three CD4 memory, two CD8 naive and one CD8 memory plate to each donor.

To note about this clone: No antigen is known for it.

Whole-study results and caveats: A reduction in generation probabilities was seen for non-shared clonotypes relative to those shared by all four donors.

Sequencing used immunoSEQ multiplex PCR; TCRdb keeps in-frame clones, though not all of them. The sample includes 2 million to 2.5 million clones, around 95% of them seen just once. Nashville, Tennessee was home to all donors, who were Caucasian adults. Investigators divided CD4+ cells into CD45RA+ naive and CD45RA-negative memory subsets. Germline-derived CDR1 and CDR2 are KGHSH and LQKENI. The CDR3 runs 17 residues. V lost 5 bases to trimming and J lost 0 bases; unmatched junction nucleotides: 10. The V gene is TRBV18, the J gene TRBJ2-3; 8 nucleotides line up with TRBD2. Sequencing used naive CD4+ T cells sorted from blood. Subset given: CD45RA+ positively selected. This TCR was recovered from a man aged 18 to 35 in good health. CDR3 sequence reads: CASSSEAGAPSTDTQYF. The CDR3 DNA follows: TGTGCCAGCTCATCAGAAGCGGGGGCCCCTAGCACAGATACGCAGTATTTT.